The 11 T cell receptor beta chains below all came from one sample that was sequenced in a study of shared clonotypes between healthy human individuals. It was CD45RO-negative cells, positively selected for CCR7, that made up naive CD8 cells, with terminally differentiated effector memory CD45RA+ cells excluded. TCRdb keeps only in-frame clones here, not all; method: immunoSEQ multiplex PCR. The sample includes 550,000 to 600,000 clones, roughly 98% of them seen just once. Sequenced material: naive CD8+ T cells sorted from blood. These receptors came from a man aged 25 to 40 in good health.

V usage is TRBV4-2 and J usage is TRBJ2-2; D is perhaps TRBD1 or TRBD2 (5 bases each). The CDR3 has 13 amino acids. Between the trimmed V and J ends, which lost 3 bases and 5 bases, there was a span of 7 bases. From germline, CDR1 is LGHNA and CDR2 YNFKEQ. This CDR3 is CASSHEGTGELFF. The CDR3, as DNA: TGTGCCAGCAGCCATGAGGGGACCGGGGAGCTGTTTTTT.

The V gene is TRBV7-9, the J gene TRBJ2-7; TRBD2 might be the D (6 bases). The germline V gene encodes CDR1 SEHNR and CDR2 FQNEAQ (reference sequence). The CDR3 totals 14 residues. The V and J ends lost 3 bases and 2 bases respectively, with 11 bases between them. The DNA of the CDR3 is TGTGCCAGCAGCTTCCGGGACTCTCCCTACGAGCAGTACTTC. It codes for CASSFRDSPYEQYF.

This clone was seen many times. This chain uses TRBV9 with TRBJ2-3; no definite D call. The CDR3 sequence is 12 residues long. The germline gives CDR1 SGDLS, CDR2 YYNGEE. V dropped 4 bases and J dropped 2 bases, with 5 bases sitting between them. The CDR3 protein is CASSTPTDTQYF. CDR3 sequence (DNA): TGTGCCAGCAGCACCCCCACAGATACGCAGTATTTT.

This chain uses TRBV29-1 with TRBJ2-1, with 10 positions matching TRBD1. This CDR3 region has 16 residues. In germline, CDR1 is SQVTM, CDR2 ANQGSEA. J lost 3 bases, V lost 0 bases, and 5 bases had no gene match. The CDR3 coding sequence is TGCAGCGTTGAAGATCCCAGGACAGGGGGCTACAATGAGCAGTTCTTC. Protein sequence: CSVEDPRTGGYNEQFF.

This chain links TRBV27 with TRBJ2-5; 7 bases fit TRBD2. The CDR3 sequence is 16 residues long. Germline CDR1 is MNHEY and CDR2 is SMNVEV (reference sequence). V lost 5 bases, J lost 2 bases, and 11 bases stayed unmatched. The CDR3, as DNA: TGTGCCAGCAGTCCCTCTAGCGGAGAGATACAAGAGACCCAGTACTTC. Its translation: CASSPSSGEIQETQYF.

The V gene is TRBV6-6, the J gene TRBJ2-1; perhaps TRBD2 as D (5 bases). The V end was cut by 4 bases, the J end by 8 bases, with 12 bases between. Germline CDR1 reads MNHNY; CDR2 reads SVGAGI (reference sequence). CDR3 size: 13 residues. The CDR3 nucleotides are TGTGCCAGCAGTTTGCTTGGAGGAGATGAGCAGTTCTTC. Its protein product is CASSLLGGDEQFF.

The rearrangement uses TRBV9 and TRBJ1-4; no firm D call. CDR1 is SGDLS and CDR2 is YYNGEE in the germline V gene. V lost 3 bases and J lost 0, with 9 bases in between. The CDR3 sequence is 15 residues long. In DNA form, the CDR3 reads TGTGCCAGCAGCGCCGAGGGTGCAACTAATGAAAAACTGTTTTTT. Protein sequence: CASSAEGATNEKLFF.

CDR3 in amino acids: CASSFYRDENTEAFF. The CDR3 coding sequence is TGCGCCAGCAGCTTTTACAGGGATGAGAACACTGAAGCTTTCTTT. The rearrangement links TRBV5-1 to TRBJ1-1; possible D gene TRBD1, 6 bases. Germline V CDR1 and CDR2: SGHRS, YFSETQ. V was pared by 2 bases and J by 1 base, with 12 bases between. The CDR3 runs 15 residues. Together with reference TRBV5-1 and TRBJ1-1, the CDR3 gives the full variable domain: KAGVTQTPRYLIKTRGQQVTLSCSPISGHRSVSWYQQTPGQGLQFLFEYFSETQRNKGNFPGRFSGRQFSNSRSEMNVSTLELGDSALYLCASSFYRDENTEAFFGQGTRLTVV.

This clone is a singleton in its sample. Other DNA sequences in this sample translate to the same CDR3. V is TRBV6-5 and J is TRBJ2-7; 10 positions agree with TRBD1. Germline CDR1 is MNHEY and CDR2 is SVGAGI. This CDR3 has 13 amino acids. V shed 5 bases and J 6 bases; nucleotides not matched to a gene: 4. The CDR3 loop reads CASSLGQGGEQYF. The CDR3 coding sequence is TGTGCCAGCAGTCTAGGACAGGGGGGCGAGCAGTACTTC.

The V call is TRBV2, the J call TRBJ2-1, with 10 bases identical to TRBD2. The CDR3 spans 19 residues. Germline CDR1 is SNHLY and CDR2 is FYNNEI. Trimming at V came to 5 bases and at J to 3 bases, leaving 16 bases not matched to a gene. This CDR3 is CASSPEESNSGRLYNEQFF. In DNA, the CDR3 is TGTGCCAGCAGTCCCGAGGAGTCCAATAGCGGGAGGCTCTACAATGAGCAGTTCTTC. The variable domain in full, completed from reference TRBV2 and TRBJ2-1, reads EPEVTQTPSHQVTQMGQEVILRCVPISNHLYFYWYRQILGQKVEFLVSFYNNEISEKSEIFDDQFSVERPDGSNFTLKIRSTKLEDSAMYFCASSPEESNSGRLYNEQFFGPGTRLTVL.

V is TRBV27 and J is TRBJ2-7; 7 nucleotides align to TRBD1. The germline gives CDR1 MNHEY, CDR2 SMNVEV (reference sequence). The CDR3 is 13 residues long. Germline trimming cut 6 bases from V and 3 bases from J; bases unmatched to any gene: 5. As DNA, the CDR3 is TGTGCCAGCAGCCGGGACAGACACTACGAGCAGTACTTC. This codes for CASSRDRHYEQYF.